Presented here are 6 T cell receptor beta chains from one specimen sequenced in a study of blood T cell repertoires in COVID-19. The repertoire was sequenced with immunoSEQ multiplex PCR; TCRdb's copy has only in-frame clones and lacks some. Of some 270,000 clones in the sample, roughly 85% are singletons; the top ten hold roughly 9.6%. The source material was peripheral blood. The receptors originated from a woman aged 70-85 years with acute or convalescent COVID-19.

CDR3 sequence: CSVGGAGELFF. The CDR3 bases are TGCAGCGTTGGAGGAGCCGGGGAGCTGTTTTTT. The chain combines TRBV29-1 with TRBJ2-2; unclear D gene. This CDR3 has 11 amino acids. Germline V gene sequence: CDR1 SQVTM, CDR2 ANQGSEA. V was clipped by 4 bases and J by 6 bases, with 6 bases between them.

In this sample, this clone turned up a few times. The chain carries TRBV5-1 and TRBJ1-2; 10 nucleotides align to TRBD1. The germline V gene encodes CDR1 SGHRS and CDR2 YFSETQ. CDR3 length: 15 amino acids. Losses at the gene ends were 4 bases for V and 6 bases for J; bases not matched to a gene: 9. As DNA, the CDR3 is TGCGCCAGCAGCGTTTCCGGGACAGGGGCCCATGGCTACACCTTC. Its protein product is CASSVSGTGAHGYTF.

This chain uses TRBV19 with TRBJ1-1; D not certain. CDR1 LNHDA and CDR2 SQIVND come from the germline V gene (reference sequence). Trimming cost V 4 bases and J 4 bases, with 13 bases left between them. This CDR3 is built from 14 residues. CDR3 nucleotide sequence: TGTGCCAGTAGTACGGATCGACGAGGCACTGAAGCTTTCTTT. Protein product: CASSTDRRGTEAFF.

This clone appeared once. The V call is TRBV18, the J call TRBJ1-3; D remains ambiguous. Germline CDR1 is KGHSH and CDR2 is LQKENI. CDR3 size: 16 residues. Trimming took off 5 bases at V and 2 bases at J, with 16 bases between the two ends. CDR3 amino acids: CASSSAVRGTGNTIYF. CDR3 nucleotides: TGTGCCAGCTCAAGCGCGGTGCGAGGAACTGGAAACACCATATATTTT.

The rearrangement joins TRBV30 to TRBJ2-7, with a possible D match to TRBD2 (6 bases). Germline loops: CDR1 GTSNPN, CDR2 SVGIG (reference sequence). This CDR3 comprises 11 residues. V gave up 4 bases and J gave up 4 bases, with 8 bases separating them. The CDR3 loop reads CAWKGGYEQYF. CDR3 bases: TGTGCCTGGAAGGGAGGTTACGAGCAGTACTTC.

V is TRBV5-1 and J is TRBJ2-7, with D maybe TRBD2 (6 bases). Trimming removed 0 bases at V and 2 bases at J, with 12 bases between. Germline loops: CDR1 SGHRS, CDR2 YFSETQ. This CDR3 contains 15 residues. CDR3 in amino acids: CASSLDGVAAYEQYF. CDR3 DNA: TGCGCCAGCAGCTTGGACGGGGTAGCGGCCTACGAGCAGTACTTC.